This TCR beta chain was observed in a study of T cell responses to AZD1222 COVID-19 vaccine. Study-level results: Repertoire sampling occurred only after the peak T cell response. White British donors predominated, females outnumbered males, and clonal diversity was possibly underestimated.

This CDR3 contains 13 residues. Germline V gene sequence: CDR1 MDHEN, CDR2 SYDVKM. V shed 10 bases and J shed 9 bases, with 21 bases lying between them. The assay was immunoSEQ multiplex PCR, and TCRdb's table has in-frame clones only and misses some. The sample shows more than 85,000 clones, 88% of them seen only once. As to this clone: Its antigen is unknown.

The gene calls are TRBV28 and TRBJ1-2; weak D call: TRBD1 (5 bases). Here the sequenced sample was peripheral blood, taken on day 0 of MenACWY control vaccination. The clonotype was recovered from an adult in good health. The CDR3 DNA reads as TGTGCCATCAAACCGCCGACAGACCTCAGCTACACCTTC. The encoded protein is CAIKPPTDLSYTF.